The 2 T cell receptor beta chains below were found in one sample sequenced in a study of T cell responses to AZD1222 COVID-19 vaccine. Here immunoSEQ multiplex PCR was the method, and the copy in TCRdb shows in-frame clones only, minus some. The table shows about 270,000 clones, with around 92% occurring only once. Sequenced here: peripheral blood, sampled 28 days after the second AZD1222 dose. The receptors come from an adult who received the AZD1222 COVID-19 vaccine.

CDR3 nucleotides: TGTGCCAGCAGCCCTCCGGGTCTGGAATTTGGCTACACCTTC. Translating gives CASSPPGLEFGYTF. V gene TRBV3-1 (or the pseudogene TRBV3-2) combines with J gene TRBJ1-2; D uncertain. V lost 4 bases and J lost 7, with 16 bases in between. The CDR3 has 14 residues. Looked up from germline, CDR1 is LGHDT and CDR2 is YNNKEL (reference sequence).

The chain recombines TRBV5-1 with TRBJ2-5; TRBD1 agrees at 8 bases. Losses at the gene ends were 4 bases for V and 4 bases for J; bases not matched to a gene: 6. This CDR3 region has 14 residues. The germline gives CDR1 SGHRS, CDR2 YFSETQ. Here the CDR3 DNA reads TGCGCCAGCAGCACCTCCGGGACAGGAGAGACCCAGTACTTC. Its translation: CASSTSGTGETQYF.